This TCR beta chain was documented in a study of cytomegalovirus exposure and HLA in healthy donors. Amplification used 60 Vbeta primers and 13 Jbeta primers. Method: immunoSEQ multiplex PCR; TCRdb's copy keeps in-frame clones and lacks some. The sample has about 200,000 clones, approximately 78% seen once; the top ten hold about 3.1%. Points from the study as a whole: The study recorded fewer than 200 TCR beta chains that were cytomegalovirus-associated.

As regards this clone: Antigen unknown.

The CDR3 runs to 15 residues. V was trimmed by 0 bases and J by 3 bases, leaving 11 bases between them. Germline values: CDR1 MGHRA, CDR2 YSYEKL. This TCR came from a man aged 30 to 39 in good health and CMV-seronegative. Input material: PBMCs. The rearrangement links TRBV4-1 to TRBJ2-5, with D possibly TRBD2 on 7 matching bases. The CDR3 loop reads CASSQDGGGEETQYF. CDR3 nucleotide sequence: TGCGCCAGCAGCCAAGATGGGGGGGGCGAAGAGACCCAGTACTTC.